A selection of T cell receptor beta chains follows, all from one sample in a study of identical twins. Using its own MiXCR run on the 5' RACE reads, TCRdb lists one record per CDR3 protein. The table includes 200,000 or so distinct CDR3 sequences, about 16% detected once. The same sample was also studied in work on T cells expressing NK-cell markers.

The sample was CD8+ T cells sorted from blood. The receptors originated from a woman between 18 and 29 years old in good health. Each CDR3 is given with its conserved first and last residue. D genes are given only for firm matches. Clone size, where shown, is once, few, many, or a class for clones that have expanded.

cdr3_length j_call clone_size v_call d_call cdr3_aa cdr3_nt
15 TRBJ2-7 . TRBV29-1 TRBD2 CSAFAGLVQTYEQYF TGCAGCGCCTTCGCCGGACTAGTACAGACCTACGAGCAGTACTTC
12 TRBJ1-6 . TRBV20-1 . CSARDQYSPLHF TGCAGTGCTAGAGATCAGTATTCACCCCTCCACTTT
13 TRBJ2-2 . TRBV6-1 . CASSLGWPGSCFF .
13 TRBJ2-7 few TRBV12-3/TRBV12-4 . CASSSPETYEQYF TGTGCCAGCAGTTCCCCCGAAACCTACGAGCAGTACTTC
17 TRBJ2-3 . TRBV6-1 TRBD2 CASSAFFGTRSTDTQYF TGTGCCAGCAGTGCTTTCTTTGGGACTAGAAGCACAGATACGCAGTATTTT
12 TRBJ1-2 few TRBV7-9 . CASSSGLSGYTF TGTGCCAGCAGCTCCGGCCTGTCTGGCTACACCTTC
17 TRBJ2-2 . TRBV7-9 . CASSSNTAGGITGELFF TGTGCCAGCAGCTCTAATACCGCCGGGGGAATCACCGGGGAGCTGTTTTTT
12 TRBJ2-1 few TRBV7-9 . CASSPPLGEQFF TGTGCCAGCAGCCCCCCCCTAGGTGAGCAGTTCTTC
15 TRBJ2-1 few TRBV12-3/TRBV12-4 . CASSSLGEKIDEQFF TGTGCCAGCAGTTCCTTGGGGGAGAAGATAGATGAGCAGTTCTTC
14 TRBJ2-5 few TRBV9 TRBD1 CASSAQQGAETQYF TGTGCCAGCAGCGCCCAACAGGGGGCCGAGACCCAGTACTTC
14 TRBJ1-1 . TRBV12-3/TRBV12-4 . CASSRARRDTEAFF TGTGCCAGCAGTCGGGCGCGAAGGGACACTGAAGCTTTCTTT
17 TRBJ2-7 few TRBV5-5 . CASSLVLGWQKAYEQYF TGTGCCAGCAGCTTGGTTTTGGGGTGGCAGAAGGCCTACGAGCAGTACTTC
16 TRBJ2-1 . TRBV7-9 TRBD2 CASSLELAGPYNEQFF TGTGCCAGCAGCTTAGAACTAGCGGGCCCGTACAATGAGCAGTTCTTC
15 TRBJ2-3 . TRBV25-1 . CASSELGTNTDTQYF TGTGCCAGCAGTGAACTAGGGACAAACACAGATACGCAGTATTTT
13 TRBJ2-1 many TRBV29-1 . CSVDWDIGHEQFF TGCAGCGTTGATTGGGACATTGGTCATGAGCAGTTCTTC
14 TRBJ2-1 . TRBV27 . CASSLGLPGNEQFF TGTGCCAGCAGTTTGGGGCTCCCCGGCAATGAGCAGTTCTTC
17 TRBJ2-2 . TRBV6-1 . CASSEEGWRGLTGELFF TGTGCCAGCAGTGAAGAGGGGTGGAGGGGGCTGACCGGGGAGCTGTTTTTT
14 TRBJ2-7 . TRBV4-3 . CASSQGRQAWEQYF TGCGCCAGCAGCCAAGGTCGGCAGGCCTGGGAGCAGTACTTC
14 TRBJ1-2 few TRBV12-3/TRBV12-4 TRBD1 CASSGTVTSYGYTF TGTGCCAGCAGTGGGACAGTAACGTCCTATGGCTACACCTTC
14 TRBJ1-5 few TRBV20-1 TRBD1 CSADPGQGYQPQHF TGCAGTGCTGATCCGGGACAGGGATATCAGCCCCAGCATTTT